The next 14 T cell receptor beta chains were all read from a single sample in a study of response to subunit inactivated influenza vaccine. MiXCR, run by TCRdb on the RT-PCR reads, gives a single entry per CDR3 protein. The sample comprises 170,000 or so distinct CDR3 sequences, about 11% of which are singletons, and approximately 39% rests with the top ten. The source material was CD8+ T cells sorted from PBMCs, sampled about 23 months after vaccination. The source is a man aged 50 to 75 who received an inactivated influenza vaccine.

The V gene is TRBV9, the J gene TRBJ1-1; 7 bases are a match to TRBD1. V shed 2 bases and J 4 bases; nucleotides not matched to a gene: 11. Germline loops: CDR1 SGDLS, CDR2 YYNGEE. The CDR3 has 16 residues. Here the CDR3 reads CASSVPFPGGSTEAFF. CDR3 DNA: TGTGCCAGCAGCGTCCCTTTTCCAGGGGGTAGCACTGAAGCTTTCTTT.

The CDR3: CASSSGPHNEQYF. Here the CDR3 DNA reads TGTGCCAGCAGCTCCGGGCCCCACAACGAGCAGTACTTC. The gene calls are TRBV5-5 and TRBJ2-7, with D uncertain. This CDR3 has 13 amino acids. Trimming left V 3 bases short and J 5 bases short, with 12 bases between. Germline V gives CDR1 SGHKS, CDR2 YYEKEE (reference sequence). The entire variable domain, with the rest obtained from reference TRBV5-5 and TRBJ2-7, is as follows: DAGVTQSPTHLIKTRGQQVTLRCSPISGHKSVSWYQQVLGQGPQFIFQYYEKEERGRGNFPDRFSARQFPNYSSELNVNALLLGDSALYLCASSSGPHNEQYFGPGTRLTVT.

This clonotype was found a few times. The genes are TRBV20-1 and TRBJ1-3; D is uncertain. CDR1 DFQATT and CDR2 SNEGSKA come from the germline V gene (reference sequence). The CDR3 is 17 residues long. The ends were cut back, 2 bases at V and 0 bases at J, with 17 bases in the middle. The CDR3, as DNA: TGCAGTGCTAGACCAAACGATAGGAGGGTCTCTGGAAACACCATATATTTT. Amino acids: CSARPNDRRVSGNTIYF.

This clonotype has just a few counts. The J gene is TRBJ1-1, the V gene TRBV28; D gene uncertain. From germline, CDR1 is MDHEN and CDR2 SYDVKM. The CDR3 extends over 13 amino acids. Trimming stripped 1 base from V and 4 bases from J, with 7 bases between. The CDR3 DNA reads as TGTGCCAGCAGTTTATACGACGGCACTGAAGCTTTCTTT. Residues: CASSLYDGTEAFF.

This chain uses TRBV3-1 with TRBJ2-5; 7 bases line up with TRBD1. CDR1 and CDR2 (germline): LGHDT, YNNKEL (reference sequence). Trimming took 0 bases from V and 7 from J; bases not matched to a gene: 11. This CDR3 is built from 16 residues. CDR3 DNA sequence: TGTGCCAGCAGCCAAGATTCCAAGGGGGCTATCGGGACCCAGTACTTC. It is translated as CASSQDSKGAIGTQYF.

The chain couples TRBV6-2 or TRBV6-3 to TRBJ1-1; no clear D. Per germline, CDR1 MNHEY and CDR2 SVGEGT. V was trimmed by 0 bases and J by 0 bases, leaving 8 bases between them. CDR3 length: 15 residues. The CDR3 sequence: CASSYSQIMNTEAFF. The CDR3 DNA follows: TGTGCCAGCAGTTACTCGCAGATCATGAACACTGAAGCTTTCTTT.

This clonotype appeared a few times. The chain carries TRBV27 and TRBJ1-4; 7 bases match TRBD1. The CDR3 totals 12 residues. The V gene end was trimmed by 5 bases and the J gene end by 11 bases; junction bases not matched to a gene: 5. The V gene's germline CDR1 is MNHEY and CDR2 SMNVEV (reference sequence). The CDR3 protein is CASSGGTAKLFF. In DNA form, the CDR3 reads TGTGCCAGCAGTGGCGGGACAGCTAAACTGTTTTTT.

This chain joins TRBV28 and TRBJ1-3, with TRBD1 as a possible D gene (6 bases). V was clipped by 2 bases and J by 1 base, with 9 bases between them. This CDR3 is 15 amino acids long. Germline V gives CDR1 MDHEN, CDR2 SYDVKM. The CDR3 protein is CASSLLGGSGNTIYF. The DNA for the CDR3 is TGTGCCAGCAGTTTACTAGGGGGTTCTGGAAACACCATATATTTT.

The genes are TRBV29-1 and TRBJ2-1, with 7 bases that match TRBD2. The CDR3 totals 15 residues. J lost 4 bases, V lost 1 base, and 7 bases had no gene match. CDR1 SQVTM and CDR2 ANQGSEA come from the germline V gene. DNA of the CDR3: TGCAGCGTTGAAGGGGAGGGGCTGTTGTACAATGAGCAGTTCTTC. Its protein is CSVEGEGLLYNEQFF.

This clonotype was observed a handful of times. In nucleotides, the CDR3 is TGCAGTGCTAGAGAGGATGTGCGAGAGGCCATATATTTT. Translated, it gives CSAREDVREAIYF. This chain connects TRBV20-1 to TRBJ1-3, with D hard to call. Trimming cost V 0 bases and J 11 bases, with 14 bases left between them. Germline V lookup: CDR1 DFQATT, CDR2 SNEGSKA (reference sequence). This CDR3 has 13 residues.

This clonotype was detected only a few times. This chain uses TRBV6-5 with TRBJ1-5, with D hard to call. This CDR3 contains 13 residues. V was cut by 2 bases and J by 4 bases, with 6 bases left in between. Germline CDR1 is MNHEY and CDR2 is SVGAGI. CDR3 sequence: CASSYGRNQPQHF. CDR3 DNA: TGTGCCAGCAGTTACGGGAGAAATCAGCCCCAGCATTTT.

V usage is TRBV30 and J usage is TRBJ2-3; D remains unclear. The CDR3 consists of 14 residues. CDR1 and CDR2 from the germline V gene are GTSNPN and SVGIG (reference sequence). V lost 0 bases and J 5 bases, leaving 12 bases between the germline ends. Here the CDR3 reads CAWSVRPFGDTQYF. The CDR3 nucleotides read TGTGCCTGGAGTGTACGGCCTTTCGGAGATACGCAGTATTTT.

This clonotype was counted only a few times. The CDR3 sequence is CASSFGAPWDYGYTF. The DNA for the CDR3 is TGTGCCAGCAGTTTCGGTGCACCTTGGGACTATGGCTACACCTTC. The chain has TRBV27 and TRBJ1-2; no clear D. Germline CDR1 MNHEY, CDR2 SMNVEV (reference sequence). The germline V and J ends were trimmed by 3 bases and 3 bases, with 14 bases remaining between them. The CDR3 runs to 15 residues.

Turning to this clonotype: At one end the junction does not follow the germline gene, possibly because of a read error. V and J are TRBV11-1 and TRBJ2-7, with 7 bases lining up with TRBD2. Germline-derived CDR1 and CDR2 are SGHAT and FQDESV (reference sequence). The CDR3 is 16 amino acids. For the CDR3, the DNA is TGTGCCAGCGGCTTATTCGCTGGACTAGGGTTCTACGAGCAGTACTTC. Residues: CASGLFAGLGFYEQYF.